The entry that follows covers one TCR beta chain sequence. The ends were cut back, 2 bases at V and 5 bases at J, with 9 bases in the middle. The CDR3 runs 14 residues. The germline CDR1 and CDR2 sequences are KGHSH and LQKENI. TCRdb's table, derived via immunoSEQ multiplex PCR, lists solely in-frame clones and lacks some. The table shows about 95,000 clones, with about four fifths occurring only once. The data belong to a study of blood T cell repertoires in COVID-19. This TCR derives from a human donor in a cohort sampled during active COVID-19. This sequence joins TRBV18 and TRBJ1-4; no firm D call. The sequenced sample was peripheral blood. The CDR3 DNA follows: TGTGCCAGCTCACCAGAGCCTCCAAATGAAAAACTGTTTTTT. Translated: CASSPEPPNEKLFF.